A selection of T cell receptor beta chains follows, all from one sample in a study of blood T cell repertoires in COVID-19. The repertoire was sequenced with immunoSEQ multiplex PCR; TCRdb's copy has only in-frame clones and lacks some. The data show about 36,000 clones, with just over 90% seen just once and 4.8% held by the top ten. Input material: peripheral blood. The receptors originated from a human donor in a cohort sampled during active COVID-19. Both conserved end residues are trimmed from each CDR3.

TRBJ2-1	TRBV30	ASNSGQGSYEQF
TRBJ2-3	TRBV18	ASSPVSNTDTQY
TRBJ2-3	TRBV7-9	ASSLRGLGFGSTDTQY
TRBJ2-5	TRBV6-2/TRBV6-3	ASSFGLAGGQETQY
TRBJ2-2	TRBV5-1	ASSWNQGTPPTGELF
TRBJ2-1	TRBV5-5	ASSSSGTTYNEQF
TRBJ2-3	TRBV11-2	ASSSLAAVVADTQY
TRBJ1-5	TRBV4-1	ASSPRNAAVAGGNQPQH
TRBJ1-2	TRBV20-1	SASERGRTLYGYT
TRBJ1-5	TRBV2	ASSERKGDNQPQH
TRBJ2-1	TRBV18	ASSPTGTSSYNEQF
TRBJ2-1	TRBV2	ASIDQGSAYNEQF
TRBJ2-2	TRBV9	ASSVASSGRTTGELF
TRBJ2-3	TRBV25-1	ASSPSGRLDTQY
TRBJ2-3	TRBV6-5	ATSRWQSTDTQY
TRBJ1-3	TRBV5-1	ASSPVGGRPTSGNTIY
TRBJ1-5	TRBV15	ATSRDRTRRGQPQH
TRBJ1-2	TRBV28	ASSEAFADGYT
TRBJ2-1	TRBV18	ASSPRSDPTNEQF
TRBJ1-4	TRBV3-1/TRBV3-2	ASSQGGLRQGYNEKLF
TRBJ2-6	TRBV5-4	ASRTSGSTGANVLT
TRBJ2-2	TRBV24-1	ATSDLGTSGSGELF
TRBJ1-6	TRBV7-2	ASSLIGGDNSPLH
TRBJ1-2	TRBV27	ASSRANRQPANYGYT